The clone carrying this TCR beta chain has more than one count but fewer than ten. Its antigen is unknown. These data come from a study of response to subunit inactivated influenza vaccine. Study results and caveats: That few new T cells are recruited by each seasonal influenza vaccination was the authors' suggestion.

This CDR3 spans 10 amino acids. The germline CDR1 and CDR2 sequences are DFQATT and SNEGSKA (reference sequence). V was clipped by 3 bases and J by 7 bases, with 7 bases between them. TCRdb processed the RT-PCR reads anew with MiXCR; each CDR3 protein has one entry. The repertoire consists of about 830,000 distinct CDR3 sequences, with approximately 17% occurring once and the leading ten covering under 13%. The chain recombines TRBV20-1 with TRBJ2-7, with unresolved D. The TCR originated in a man aged 45 to 65 who received an inactivated influenza vaccine. Sequenced here: PBMCs from blood, sampled 5 days after vaccination. The CDR3 protein is CSASLKEQYF. The CDR3 nucleotides are TGCAGTGCTAGCCTCAAGGAGCAGTACTTC.